Listed below are T cell receptor beta chains from one sample, sequenced in a study of cytomegalovirus exposure and HLA in healthy donors. Clones were sequenced by immunoSEQ multiplex PCR, and TCRdb holds only the in-frame ones, with some missing. This table has approximately 100,000 clones, less than 9.5% appearing once. The specimen was PBMCs. The receptor source for this set is a man in his forties or fifties in good health and CMV-seropositive. Both conserved end residues are part of each CDR3. Each record gives: V gene, J gene, clone size, D gene, CDR3 DNA, CDR3 protein. The D gene is left open where the match is weak. Some rows have no size entry. The others give once, few or many, or a class for an expanded clone.

TRBV6-6	TRBJ1-1	NA	NA	TGTGCCAGCAGTACCCCTCGGGGGGCACTCGCTGAAGCTTTCTTT	CASSTPRGALAEAFF
TRBV7-9	TRBJ1-1	few	NA	TGTGCCAGCAGCCCTAGGCCACAGGGGAACACTGAAGCTTTCTTT	CASSPRPQGNTEAFF
TRBV10-3	TRBJ1-5	few	TRBD1	TGTGCCATCACGGGACAGCAAAATCAGCCCCAGCATTTT	CAITGQQNQPQHF
TRBV20-1	TRBJ1-1	NA	NA	TGCAGTGCTAGAGCCGGGATAGCTTTCTTT	CSARAGIAFF
TRBV7-2	TRBJ1-1	NA	NA	TGTGCCAGCAGCTTAAAATTCGGGAACACTGAAGCTTTCTTT	CASSLKFGNTEAFF
TRBV20-1	TRBJ1-4	few	NA	TGCAGTATCTGGCGGGATGAAAAACTGTTTTTT	CSIWRDEKLFF
TRBV11-2	TRBJ2-5	NA	NA	TGTGCCAGCAGCTTAGTTAGTCCGGAGGCCCAGTACTTC	CASSLVSPEAQYF
TRBV10-3	TRBJ2-3	NA	TRBD2	TGTGCCATAGCGGGAGACACTAGCACAGATACGCAGTATTTT	CAIAGDTSTDTQYF
TRBV5-1	TRBJ2-3	NA	NA	TGCGCCAGCAGCTTGGTGGCGGGAACAGATACGCAGTATTTT	CASSLVAGTDTQYF
TRBV27	TRBJ2-2	few	NA	TGTGCCAGCAGTTTAGCACAGGGAGCCGGGGAGCTGTTTTTT	CASSLAQGAGELFF
TRBV28	TRBJ1-1	few	NA	TGTGCCAGCAGTCCCCAACAGGGAAAGTGGACTGAAGCTTTCTTT	CASSPQQGKWTEAFF
TRBV30	TRBJ2-5	few	NA	TGTGCCTGGAGGGCTCTTACGAGCGTAGAGACCCAGTACTTC	CAWRALTSVETQYF
TRBV19	TRBJ1-5	NA	NA	TGTGCCAGTAGTATCTTAAGCATGGGCAATCAGCCCCAGCATTTT	CASSILSMGNQPQHF
TRBV5-1	TRBJ2-3	NA	NA	TGCGCCAGCAGCGCCCGGACAGGCACAGATACGCAGTATTTT	CASSARTGTDTQYF
TRBV7-2	TRBJ1-6	few	NA	TGTGCCAGCAGCCGTAGGGGAAATTCACCCCTCCACTTT	CASSRRGNSPLHF
TRBV5-1	TRBJ2-5	few	NA	TGCGCCAGCAGCTCCCGGGGCCAAGAGACCCAGTACTTC	CASSSRGQETQYF
TRBV5-1	TRBJ1-1	few	TRBD1	TGCGCCAGCAGCTCGGAGTCAGGGGGCTGGAACACTGAAGCTTTCTTT	CASSSESGGWNTEAFF
TRBV6-5	TRBJ1-1	few	NA	TGTGCCAGCGGCAGGGTTAACACTGAAGCTTTCTTT	CASGRVNTEAFF
TRBV5-4	TRBJ2-7	NA	NA	TGTGCCAGCAGTTCCTACCGGGACTCCTACGAGCAGTACTTC	CASSSYRDSYEQYF
TRBV5-4	TRBJ1-6	few	NA	TGTGCCAGCAGCACAGGAAACTCCTATAATTCACCCCTCCACTTT	CASSTGNSYNSPLHF
TRBV7-9	TRBJ1-2	few	TRBD1	TGTGCCAGCAGCTTCACAGGGGCGGGGAGTGGCTACACCTTC	CASSFTGAGSGYTF
TRBV6-1	TRBJ2-7	few	NA	TGTGCCAGCAGTTCACAGACAGGCTCCTACGAGCAGTACTTC	CASSSQTGSYEQYF
TRBV10-3	TRBJ2-5	NA	TRBD1	TGTGCCATCAGGGGACAGGCAGAGACCCAGTACTTC	CAIRGQAETQYF
TRBV5-4	TRBJ1-6	NA	TRBD1	TGTGCCAGCAGCGCGGGACAGGGTGACGGGTCACCCCTCCACTTT	CASSAGQGDGSPLHF
TRBV6-1	TRBJ2-7	NA	TRBD2	TGTGCCAGCAGTGATCCCACTAGCGGGAGTCCCCGCGAGCAGTACTTC	CASSDPTSGSPREQYF
TRBV6-5	TRBJ1-6	NA	NA	TGTGCCAGCAGTTACTCGACGGCACAGTATAATTCACCCCTCCACTTT	CASSYSTAQYNSPLHF
TRBV5-1	TRBJ1-5	few	NA	TGCGCCAGCAGCTTGGCAATAGGGGATCAGCCCCAGCATTTT	CASSLAIGDQPQHF
TRBV7-2	TRBJ1-2	few	TRBD1	TGTGCCAGCAGCTTAAACCCGGGACAGGGCGCCGGGGGCTACACCTTC	CASSLNPGQGAGGYTF
TRBV19	TRBJ1-1	NA	NA	TGTGCCAGTAGTATAGTTAACAGGGAAGGAACTGAAGCTTTCTTT	CASSIVNREGTEAFF
TRBV7-9	TRBJ2-7	NA	NA	TGTGCCAGCAGCTTAGCGACAGTCCGCTCCTACGAGCAGTACTTC	CASSLATVRSYEQYF
TRBV7-2	TRBJ2-7	NA	TRBD1	TGTGCCAGCAGCCTGACAGGGGGGAGGGACGAGCAGTACTTC	CASSLTGGRDEQYF
TRBV6-5	TRBJ1-6	few	TRBD1	TGTGCCAGCAGTCGGGACAGCTCCTATAATTCACCCCTCCACTTT	CASSRDSSYNSPLHF
TRBV6-1	TRBJ2-3	few	NA	TGTGCCAGCAGCCGAGATACGCAGTATTTT	CASSRDTQYF
TRBV29-1	TRBJ2-7	NA	TRBD1	TGCAGCGTTGGCAGGGGGCGTTTAGACGAGCAGTACTTC	CSVGRGRLDEQYF
TRBV20-1	TRBJ2-5	NA	NA	TGCAGTGCTAGAGATCTGGAGACCCAGTACTTC	CSARDLETQYF